Below, 5 T cell receptor beta chains from the same sample are listed, as sequenced in a study of tumor-infiltrating lymphocytes in primary liver carcinoma. Starting material of 400 to 600 ng total RNA yielded TCR beta cDNA via a constant-region primer. Generation of the TCR beta libraries relied on three nested multiplex PCR rounds using slightly modified ARM-PCR. Both of the initial two PCR rounds ran for approximately 11 cycles and employed TRBV1-TRBV30 forward primers alongside a C-beta reverse primer. TCRdb analysed the multiplex PCR reads with MiXCR anew, one entry per CDR3 protein. The sample holds about 200,000 distinct CDR3 sequences; less than 65% are singletons and the top ten take about 7.1%. The blood RNA (from unsorted whole blood) was obtained, and germline DNA was also extracted. Sequenced: peripheral blood. The receptor set was obtained from a woman aged 60-75 years with primary liver carcinoma and hepatitis B virus infection.

This clonotype was detected only a few times. One junction end disagrees with the germline gene, perhaps due to a read error. This rearrangement joins TRBV5-4 to TRBJ2-2; 8 positions match TRBD2. CDR1 and CDR2 (germline): SGHNT, YYREEE (reference sequence). This CDR3 comprises 16 residues. The CDR3 here is CASSPRGGSFTRELFF. CDR3 nucleotides: TGTGCCAGCAGCCCCCGGGGGGGATCATTCACCAGGGAGCTGTTTTTT.

As for this clonotype: The germline gene is not matched at one end of the junction; a read error may be the cause. This rearrangement joins TRBV12-3 or TRBV12-4 to TRBJ2-5; 7 bases are a match to TRBD2. This CDR3 region has 13 residues. CDR3 in amino acids: CVSGDRTQETQYF. As DNA, the CDR3 is TGTGTCAGCGGGGATAGAACCCAAGAGACCCAGTACTTC.

For this clonotype: The CDR3 ends on some other residue instead of the conserved phenylalanine or tryptophan, so this is likely a read error. The chain is built from TRBV6-5 and TRBJ2-7; TRBD1 might be the D (6 bases). V was pared by 0 bases and J by 0 bases, with 12 bases between. This CDR3 has 16 amino acids. Germline loops: CDR1 MNHEY, CDR2 SVGAGI. CDR3 loop: CASSYSTKTGSYEQYS. The DNA for the CDR3 is TGTGCCAGCAGTTACTCTACGAAGACAGGCTCCTACGAGCAGTACTCC.

This clonotype has just one count. V usage is TRBV11-2 and J usage is TRBJ1-1; weak D call: TRBD1 (5 bases). Trimming left V 6 bases short and J 3 bases short, with 20 bases between. This CDR3 spans 16 amino acids. The germline V gene has CDR1 SGHAT and CDR2 FQNNGV. The CDR3 protein is CASRHSLWGYYTEAFF. CDR3 in DNA: TGTGCCAGCAGACACTCCCTCTGGGGCTACTACACTGAAGCTTTCTTT.

This clonotype was counted between two and nine times. The chain uses TRBV29-1 and TRBJ2-3; D might be TRBD2 (6 bases). Trimming left V 5 bases short and J 1 base short, with 13 bases between. The length of the CDR3 is 14 residues. The germline gives CDR1 SQVTM, CDR2 ANQGSEA. CDR3 nucleotide sequence: TGCAGCGTTACCGGGACTCGCGGCACAGATACGCAGTATTTT. This encodes CSVTGTRGTDTQYF.